Each of the 23 T cell receptor beta chains below was sequenced from the same sample in a study of blood T cell repertoires in COVID-19. Using immunoSEQ multiplex PCR, the repertoire was profiled, and TCRdb retains in-frame clones only, with some absent. This table has about 350,000 clones, approximately 86% appearing once. Sequencing was performed on peripheral blood. The origin of the receptors is an older woman with COVID-19, enrolled during active disease.

V and J are TRBV29-1 and TRBJ1-2; 7 bases align to TRBD1. V was clipped by 5 bases and J by 5 bases; unmatched bases: 17. This CDR3 contains 16 residues. CDR1 SQVTM and CDR2 ANQGSEA come from the germline V gene. CDR3 nucleotide sequence: TGCAGCGTTACCTGGGGGACAGCCTACTCAGGATATGGCTACACCTTC. Translating it yields CSVTWGTAYSGYGYTF.

The chain uses TRBV6-5 and TRBJ1-1; D gene uncertain. Germline V CDR1 and CDR2: MNHEY, SVGAGI. Trimming cost V 0 bases and J 1 base, with 12 bases left between them. The CDR3 covers 16 residues. The CDR3 loop reads CASSYSRRHTNTEAFF. The CDR3 coding sequence is TGTGCCAGCAGTTACTCAAGGAGGCACACGAACACTGAAGCTTTCTTT.

This clone was recorded only once. The chain joins TRBV25-1 to TRBJ2-5; D remains unclear. V was cut by 8 bases and J by 2 bases, with 12 bases left in between. CDR1 and CDR2 from the germline V gene are MGHDK and SYGVNS. The CDR3 is made up of 13 amino acids. In nucleotides, the CDR3 is TGTGCCAGCTCCCAGACTGTTCAAGAGACCCAGTACTTC. Protein: CASSQTVQETQYF.

This chain connects TRBV27 to TRBJ1-2; 9 positions agree with TRBD1. The CDR3 sequence is 15 residues long. Germline assignment: CDR1 MNHEY and CDR2 SMNVEV (reference sequence). J gave up 6 bases and V 0 bases, and 5 bases lay outside the gene matches. This CDR3 reads CASSLSVDRGNGYTF. As DNA, the CDR3 is TGTGCCAGCAGTTTATCAGTGGACAGGGGAAATGGCTACACCTTC.

This clone came up a few times. The genes are TRBV3-1 (or the pseudogene TRBV3-2) and TRBJ1-2; 9 bases align to TRBD1. The CDR3 is 15 residues long. V was pared by 1 base and J by 2 bases, with 2 bases of the junction left unmatched. Germline V gives CDR1 LGHDT, CDR2 YNNKEL (reference sequence). In DNA form, the CDR3 reads TGTGCCAGCAGCCAAGGACAGGGGGAGAACTATGGCTACACCTTC. Translating gives CASSQGQGENYGYTF.

V is TRBV15 and J is TRBJ2-7; a weak D match, TRBD2 (6 bases). Trimming took off 1 base at V and 1 base at J, with 8 bases between the two ends. Germline V gives CDR1 LNHNV, CDR2 YYDKDF (reference sequence). CDR3 size: 14 residues. CDR3 protein: CATSRGGESYEQYF. DNA for the CDR3: TGTGCCACCAGCAGAGGGGGGGAGTCCTACGAGCAGTACTTC.

CDR3 sequence: CAWSVPWLNEKLFF. CDR3 nucleotides: TGTGCCTGGAGTGTACCGTGGCTTAATGAAAAACTGTTTTTT. The chain has TRBV30 and TRBJ1-4, with D hard to call. This CDR3 contains 14 residues. Trimming pared 0 bases from V and 4 bases from J, leaving 9 bases between. Germline V CDR1 and CDR2: GTSNPN, SVGIG (reference sequence).

This clone was observed a few times. In DNA, the CDR3 is TGTGCCAGCAGCCCCCTAGCTCAAGAGACCCAGTACTTC. Encoded protein: CASSPLAQETQYF. The chain joins TRBV5-8 to TRBJ2-5, with D possibly TRBD2 on 5 matching bases. Per the germline V gene, CDR1 is SGHTS and CDR2 is YDEGEE. This CDR3 is built from 13 residues. Trimming stripped 4 bases from V and 2 bases from J, with 9 bases between. Based on the CDR3 plus reference TRBV5-8 and TRBJ2-5, the full variable domain is EAGVTQSPTHLIKTRGQQATLRCSPISGHTSVYWYQQALGLGLQFLLWYDEGEERNRGNFPPRFSGRQFPNYSSELNVNALELEDSALYLCASSPLAQETQYFGPGTRLLVL.

DNA of the CDR3: TGTGCCAGCAGCTTCCTACAGGGAGCTAATGAAAAACTGTTTTTT. Amino acids: CASSFLQGANEKLFF. V and J are TRBV7-9 and TRBJ1-4; D is possibly TRBD1 (6 bases). Germline loops: CDR1 SEHNR, CDR2 FQNEAQ (reference sequence). Trimming took off 3 bases at V and 3 bases at J, with 11 bases between the two ends. The CDR3 totals 15 residues.

This sequence joins TRBV6-5 and TRBJ1-6, with D unresolved. This CDR3 is 13 amino acids long. CDR1 MNHEY and CDR2 SVGAGI come from the germline V gene. The germline V and J ends were trimmed by 2 bases and 8 bases, with 7 bases remaining between them. The CDR3 sequence is CASSYPGDSPLHF. In nucleotides, the CDR3 is TGTGCCAGCAGTTACCCGGGAGATTCACCCCTCCACTTT.

This sequence joins TRBV11-2 and TRBJ2-7, with D perhaps matching TRBD2 (6 bases). CDR1 SGHAT and CDR2 FQNNGV come from the germline V gene. V lost 1 base and J lost 7, with 20 bases in between. The CDR3 sequence is 16 residues long. CDR3 loop: CASSLVQEGHYREQYF. The DNA of the CDR3 is TGTGCCAGCAGCTTAGTACAGGAGGGCCACTACAGGGAGCAGTACTTC.

This sequence joins TRBV9 and TRBJ2-3, with TRBD2 identical over 8 bases. Germline V gene data show CDR1 as SGDLS and CDR2 as YYNGEE. J was trimmed by 1 base and V by 2 bases; bases with no gene match: 6. The CDR3 length is 16 residues. DNA for the CDR3: TGTGCCAGCAGCGTCGGGGGGGCCGATCGCACAGATACGCAGTATTTT. Its translation: CASSVGGADRTDTQYF.

The rearrangement links TRBV4-3 to TRBJ2-1, with 12 nucleotides matching TRBD2. CDR3 length: 20 residues. Germline assignment: CDR1 LGHNA and CDR2 YSLEER. V lost 1 base to trimming and J lost 6 bases; unmatched junction nucleotides: 16. CDR3 sequence reads: CASSQVLPSGGAGVVNEQFF. As DNA, the CDR3 is TGCGCCAGCAGCCAAGTCCTCCCTAGCGGGGGGGCGGGTGTTGTCAATGAGCAGTTCTTC.

This rearrangement joins TRBV5-6 to TRBJ1-4; D possibly corresponds to TRBD1 (6 bases). V lost 0 bases, J lost 6 bases, and 12 bases lay in between. CDR1 and CDR2 (germline): SGHDT, YYEEEE. The CDR3 is 15 residues long. CDR3 coding DNA: TGTGCCAGCAGCTTGGTGAGGGCAGGGGATGAAAAACTGTTTTTT. Amino acid sequence: CASSLVRAGDEKLFF. Supplemented by reference TRBV5-6 and TRBJ1-4, the full variable domain reads DAGVTQSPTHLIKTRGQQVTLRCSPKSGHDTVSWYQQALGQGPQFIFQYYEEEERQRGNFPDRFSGHQFPNYSSELNVNALLLGDSALYLCASSLVRAGDEKLFFGSGTQLSVL.

J is TRBJ2-7 and V is TRBV14; D remains ambiguous. The V and J ends lost 4 bases and 9 bases respectively, with 22 bases between them. This CDR3 region has 15 residues. Germline-derived CDR1 and CDR2 are SGHDN and FVKESK. This chain's CDR3 is CASSPARFGARGQYF. CDR3 in DNA: TGTGCCAGCAGCCCAGCCCGTTTCGGAGCAAGAGGGCAGTACTTC.

The rearrangement links TRBV6-2 or TRBV6-3 to TRBJ2-2, with TRBD2 matching 12 bases. CDR1 is MNHEY and CDR2 is SVGEGT in the germline V gene. V lost 2 bases to trimming and J lost 7 bases; unmatched junction nucleotides: 8. The CDR3 has 17 residues. As DNA, the CDR3 is TGTGCCAGCAGTTACACCCTAGCGGGGGGGCTCAACGGGGAGCTGTTTTTT. Its translation is CASSYTLAGGLNGELFF.

This chain connects TRBV11-2 to TRBJ2-1; 8 positions match TRBD2. This CDR3 contains 18 residues. CDR1 is SGHAT, CDR2 FQNNGV, per germline. The J segment lost 1 base and the V segment lost 4 bases, leaving 12 bases of the junction unmatched. The CDR3 loop is CASSSQDFSGESYNEQFF. DNA of the CDR3: TGTGCCAGCAGCTCCCAGGACTTTAGCGGGGAGTCCTACAATGAGCAGTTCTTC. Together with reference TRBV11-2 and TRBJ2-1, the CDR3 gives the full variable domain: EAGVAQSPRYKIIEKRQSVAFWCNPISGHATLYWYQQILGQGPKLLIQFQNNGVVDDSQLPKDRFSAERLKGVDSTLKIQPAKLEDSAVYLCASSSQDFSGESYNEQFFGPGTRLTVL.

Concerning this clone itself: This may be a read error, as it is one base from a much larger clone. V and J are TRBV7-2 and TRBJ1-1, with 7 positions matching TRBD1. The CDR3 length is 13 residues. With 5 bases clipped from V and 1 base from J, the junction kept 1 base outside the gene matches. Germline CDR1 and CDR2: SGHTA and FQGNSA. The DNA of the CDR3 is TGTGCCAGCAGCCGGGACAGGAACACTGAAGCTTTCTTT. This encodes CASSRDRNTEAFF. The entire variable domain, with the rest obtained from reference TRBV7-2 and TRBJ1-1, is as follows: GAGVSQSPSNKVTEKGKDVELRCDPISGHTALYWYRQSLGQGLEFLIYFQGNSAPDKSGLPSDRFSAERTGGSVSTLTIQRTQQEDSAVYLCASSRDRNTEAFFGQGTRLTVV.

The V gene is TRBV2, the J gene TRBJ1-4, with 8 bases identical to TRBD1. This CDR3 region has 14 residues. Trimming removed 6 bases from V and 8 bases from J; junction bases left unmatched: 8. Looked up from germline, CDR1 is SNHLY and CDR2 is FYNNEI. This CDR3 reads CASRDTGGGEKLFF. In nucleotides, the CDR3 is TGTGCCAGCAGAGACACAGGGGGGGGAGAAAAACTGTTTTTT.

The chain recombines TRBV24-1 with TRBJ2-2; a weak D match, TRBD2 (7 bases). The V gene's germline CDR1 is KGHDR and CDR2 SFDVKD. Trimming pared 9 bases from V and 1 base from J, leaving 11 bases between. The CDR3 covers 14 residues. Here the CDR3 reads CATAGGLNTGELFF. The DNA of the CDR3 is TGTGCCACCGCCGGGGGGCTGAACACCGGGGAGCTGTTTTTT.

The chain uses TRBV12-3 or TRBV12-4 and TRBJ1-2, with 8 bases identical to TRBD1. The CDR3 has 13 residues. V dropped 6 bases and J dropped 3; count of bases not matched to a gene: 3. The CDR3 nucleotides read TGTGCCAGCAGAACGGACAGGGACTATGGCTACACCTTC. It encodes CASRTDRDYGYTF.

This chain connects TRBV18 to TRBJ2-7; 12 bases are shared with TRBD1. This CDR3 is 21 amino acids long. Looked up from germline, CDR1 is KGHSH and CDR2 is LQKENI. After removal of 6 bases from V and 6 bases from J, the junction contained 27 bases not matched to a gene. CDR3 amino acids: CASSLSTGGQGAHGLVGEQYF. The CDR3, as DNA: TGTGCCAGCTCGCTCTCCACAGGGGGACAGGGGGCACACGGGTTGGTCGGCGAGCAGTACTTC.

V and J are TRBV19 and TRBJ1-1; no reliable D call. Germline CDR1 is LNHDA and CDR2 is SQIVND (reference sequence). Trimming cost V 3 bases and J 4 bases, with 15 bases left between them. The CDR3 sequence is 15 residues long. The CDR3: CASSILSRSVTEAFF. CDR3 sequence (DNA): TGTGCCAGTAGTATTCTGAGCCGTAGCGTCACTGAAGCTTTCTTT.